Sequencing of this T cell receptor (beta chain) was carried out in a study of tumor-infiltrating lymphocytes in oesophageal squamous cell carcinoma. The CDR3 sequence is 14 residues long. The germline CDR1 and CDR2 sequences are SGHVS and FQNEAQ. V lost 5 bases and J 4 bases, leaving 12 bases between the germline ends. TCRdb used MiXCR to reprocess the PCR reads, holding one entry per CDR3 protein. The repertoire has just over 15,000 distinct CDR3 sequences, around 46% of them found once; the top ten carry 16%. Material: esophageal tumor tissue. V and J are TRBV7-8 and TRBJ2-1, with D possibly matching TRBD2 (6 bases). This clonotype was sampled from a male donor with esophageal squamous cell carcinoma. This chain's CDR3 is CASSALASYNEQFF. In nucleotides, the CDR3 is TGTGCCAGCAGCGCGCTAGCGTCATACAATGAGCAGTTCTTC.